Below, one T cell receptor beta chain is given with its context. This sample was taken from a study of siplizumab effects on memory and regulatory T cells. Some clones are missing from TCRdb's copy, which holds only in-frame ones; the method was immunoSEQ multiplex PCR. The repertoire holds about 120,000 clones, with approximately 92% as singletons. Germline CDR1 is LNHDA and CDR2 is SQIVND (reference sequence). The length of the CDR3 is 15 residues. V lost 3 bases and J lost 2, with 11 bases in between. This sequence joins TRBV19 and TRBJ2-1; D is unresolved. Sequencing input: non-Treg CD4+ T cells sorted from blood. The sequence derives from a human donor in good health. CDR3 residues: CASSIEQSPYNEQFF. In nucleotides, the CDR3 is TGTGCCAGTAGTATTGAACAGTCCCCCTACAATGAGCAGTTCTTC. The whole variable domain, remainder taken from reference TRBV19 and TRBJ2-1, is DGGITQSPKYLFRKEGQNVTLSCEQNLNHDAMYWYRQDPGQGLRLIYYSQIVNDFQKGDIAEGYSVSREKKESFPLTVTSAQKNPTAFYLCASSIEQSPYNEQFFGPGTRLTVL.